This T cell receptor beta chain was recorded in a study of blood T cell repertoires in COVID-19. The CDR3 contains 14 residues. Per the germline V gene, CDR1 is MDHEN and CDR2 is SYDVKM. V was shortened by 3 bases and J by 0 bases, with 8 bases between the two germline ends. The protocol was immunoSEQ multiplex PCR, while the TCRdb copy is restricted to in-frame clones and leaves out a portion. Of about 270,000 clones detected, more than 75% appear once; the ten largest clones hold around 16%. The V gene is TRBV28, the J gene TRBJ1-2; D may be TRBD1 (5 bases). The sample consisted of PBMCs or T cells enriched from blood (not recorded which). This clonotype was obtained from a man younger than 35 who had recovered from COVID-19. Here the CDR3 DNA reads TGTGCCAGCAGTTTGTCAGGGACTAACTATGGCTACACCTTC. It translates to CASSLSGTNYGYTF.